This T cell receptor (beta chain) was retrieved from a study of identical twins' blood T cells. V lost 5 bases to trimming and J lost 6 bases, with 8 bases between them. Germline V CDR1 and CDR2: DFQATT, SNEGSKA (reference sequence). The CDR3 consists of 11 residues. Per the original methods: Clonotypes per individual ranged from about 85,000 to nearly 500,000. One entry per CDR3 protein results from TCRdb running MiXCR on the 5' RACE reads. These V and J calls originate from TCRdb's pipeline instead of the authors' own analysis. The sample records 300,000 to 450,000 distinct CDR3 sequences, more than 25% being singletons. This clonotype was seen more than once but under ten times.

Sample: PBMCs. The receptor was isolated from a woman aged 18-49 years in good health. The genes are TRBV20-1 and TRBJ2-1, with unresolved D. CDR3 protein: CSAGFGNEQFF. The CDR3 DNA is TGCAGTGCTGGCTTTGGCAATGAGCAGTTCTTC.